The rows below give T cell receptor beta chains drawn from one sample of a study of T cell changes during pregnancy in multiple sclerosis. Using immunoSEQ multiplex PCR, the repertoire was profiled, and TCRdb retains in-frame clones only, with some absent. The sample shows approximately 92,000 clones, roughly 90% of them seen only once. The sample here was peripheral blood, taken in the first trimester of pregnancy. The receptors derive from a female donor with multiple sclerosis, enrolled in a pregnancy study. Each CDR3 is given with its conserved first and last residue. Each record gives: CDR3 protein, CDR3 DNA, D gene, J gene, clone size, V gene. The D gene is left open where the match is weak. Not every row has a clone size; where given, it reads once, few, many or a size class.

CDR3aa: CASSLVGQGSIAFF
CDR3nt: TGTGCCAGCAGTTTGGTGGGTCAGGGTAGTATAGCTTTCTTT
d_gene: NA
j_gene: TRBJ1-1
abundance: NA
v_gene: TRBV28

CDR3aa: CASSRQLAGPNEQFF
CDR3nt: TGTGCCAGCTCCCGGCAGCTAGCGGGGCCCAATGAGCAGTTCTTC
d_gene: TRBD2
j_gene: TRBJ2-1
abundance: once
v_gene: TRBV19

CDR3aa: CASSVHGTGYEQYF
CDR3nt: TGTGCCAGCAGCGTACATGGGACAGGGTACGAGCAGTACTTC
d_gene: TRBD1
j_gene: TRBJ2-7
abundance: NA
v_gene: TRBV9

CDR3aa: CATTRQNSGANVLTF
CDR3nt: TGTGCCACCACCCGACAGAACTCTGGGGCCAACGTCCTGACTTTC
d_gene: NA
j_gene: TRBJ2-6
abundance: NA
v_gene: TRBV19

CDR3aa: CASSLLATAQETQYF
CDR3nt: TGTGCCAGCAGCTTATTGGCCACCGCCCAAGAGACCCAGTACTTC
d_gene: NA
j_gene: TRBJ2-5
abundance: NA
v_gene: TRBV7-6

CDR3aa: CSSPGTSGRADTQYF
CDR3nt: TGCAGCTCTCCCGGTACTAGCGGGAGGGCAGATACGCAGTATTTT
d_gene: TRBD2
j_gene: TRBJ2-3
abundance: NA
v_gene: TRBV29-1

CDR3aa: CASSNTPRDSGNTIYF
CDR3nt: TGTGCCAGCAGCAATACCCCCCGGGACAGTGGAAACACCATATATTTT
d_gene: TRBD1
j_gene: TRBJ1-3
abundance: NA
v_gene: TRBV11-2

CDR3aa: CASSQALLLEPNGELFF
CDR3nt: TGCGCCAGCAGCCAAGCCCTCTTACTAGAACCCAACGGGGAGCTGTTTTTT
d_gene: NA
j_gene: TRBJ2-2
abundance: few
v_gene: TRBV4-1

CDR3aa: CASSLNTAGHLHEQFF
CDR3nt: TGTGCCAGCAGCTTAAATACAGCGGGCCACTTGCATGAGCAGTTCTTC
d_gene: NA
j_gene: TRBJ2-1
abundance: NA
v_gene: TRBV7-2

CDR3aa: CASSSPGGGEPGELFF
CDR3nt: TGTGCCAGCAGTTCCCCGGGGGGTGGAGAACCCGGGGAGCTGTTTTTT
d_gene: TRBD2
j_gene: TRBJ2-2
abundance: NA
v_gene: TRBV7-9

CDR3aa: CASSRLTGGSGELFF
CDR3nt: TGTGCCAGCAGCCGGCTAACGGGAGGGTCCGGGGAGCTGTTTTTT
d_gene: TRBD2
j_gene: TRBJ2-2
abundance: NA
v_gene: TRBV7-2

CDR3aa: CSLRTGLSETQYF
CDR3nt: TGCAGCTTAAGGACAGGGTTATCAGAGACCCAGTACTTC
d_gene: TRBD1
j_gene: TRBJ2-5
abundance: NA
v_gene: TRBV29-1

CDR3aa: CASSYGQGGFGQYF
CDR3nt: TGTGCCAGCAGTTACGGACAGGGAGGGTTTGGGCAGTACTTC
d_gene: NA
j_gene: TRBJ2-7
abundance: NA
v_gene: TRBV6-5

CDR3aa: CATSGIAGAGQETQYF
CDR3nt: TGTGCCACCAGCGGAATAGCGGGAGCAGGCCAAGAGACCCAGTACTTC
d_gene: TRBD2
j_gene: TRBJ2-5
abundance: NA
v_gene: TRBV15

CDR3aa: CASSRQDFWDTQYF
CDR3nt: TGTGCCAGCAGCCGACAGGATTTTTGGGATACGCAGTATTTT
d_gene: NA
j_gene: TRBJ2-3
abundance: NA
v_gene: TRBV5-6

CDR3aa: CASSQGRTGVAPQHF
CDR3nt: TGTGCCAGCAGCCAAGGGAGGACAGGGGTTGCGCCCCAGCATTTT
d_gene: TRBD1
j_gene: TRBJ1-5
abundance: NA
v_gene: TRBV4-2

CDR3aa: CASSRAGGHYGYTF
CDR3nt: TGTGCCAGCAGCCGAGCAGGGGGGCACTATGGCTACACCTTC
d_gene: TRBD1
j_gene: TRBJ1-2
abundance: NA
v_gene: TRBV7-9

CDR3aa: CASSSGTSTDTQYF
CDR3nt: TGTGCCAGCAGTTCCGGGACAAGCACAGATACGCAGTATTTT
d_gene: NA
j_gene: TRBJ2-3
abundance: once
v_gene: TRBV6-5

CDR3aa: CASSVSGQGDTQYF
CDR3nt: TGTGCCAGCAGTGTATCAGGGCAGGGAGATACGCAGTATTTT
d_gene: NA
j_gene: TRBJ2-3
abundance: NA
v_gene: TRBV2

CDR3aa: CSVEPGLRDSSGNTIYF
CDR3nt: TGCAGCGTCGAGCCAGGACTCAGGGACAGCTCTGGAAACACCATATATTTT
d_gene: TRBD1
j_gene: TRBJ1-3
abundance: NA
v_gene: TRBV29-1

CDR3aa: CASSVTSGLHNEQFF
CDR3nt: TGTGCCAGCAGCGTGACTAGCGGGTTACACAATGAGCAGTTCTTC
d_gene: TRBD2
j_gene: TRBJ2-1
abundance: NA
v_gene: TRBV9

CDR3aa: CASRGQLNQPQHF
CDR3nt: TGTGCCAGCCGCGGACAGCTCAATCAGCCCCAGCATTTT
d_gene: NA
j_gene: TRBJ1-5
abundance: NA
v_gene: TRBV6-5

CDR3aa: CASSPQGAWTEAFF
CDR3nt: TGTGCCAGCAGCCCACAGGGGGCCTGGACTGAAGCTTTCTTT
d_gene: TRBD1
j_gene: TRBJ1-1
abundance: NA
v_gene: TRBV7-6